This T cell receptor beta chain is drawn from a study of blood T cell repertoires in COVID-19. CDR3 length: 18 amino acids. In germline, CDR1 is KGHSH, CDR2 LQKENI. Trimming cost V 1 base and J 0 bases, with 16 bases left between them. In the original processing: Reference gene primer amplification gave nucleated cell count estimates. Using immunoSEQ multiplex PCR, the repertoire was profiled, and TCRdb retains in-frame clones only, with some absent. The V and J calls and clone size are taken from that table; D and trimming were inferred from the DNA. The data hold approximately 170,000 clones, with 65% to 85% observed a single time. All enrollees were roughly 18 to 90 years old and from roughly 26 US areas.

The clonotype comes from a woman aged 45-65 years in a cohort exposed to, infected with or recovered from COVID-19 (not recorded which). The specimen was PBMCs or T cells enriched from blood (not recorded which). This chain links TRBV18 with TRBJ1-3; D remains ambiguous. The CDR3 region is CASSPLGETQSSGNTIYF. CDR3 nucleotides: TGTGCCAGCTCACCACTTGGGGAGACACAGAGCTCTGGAAACACCATATATTTT.